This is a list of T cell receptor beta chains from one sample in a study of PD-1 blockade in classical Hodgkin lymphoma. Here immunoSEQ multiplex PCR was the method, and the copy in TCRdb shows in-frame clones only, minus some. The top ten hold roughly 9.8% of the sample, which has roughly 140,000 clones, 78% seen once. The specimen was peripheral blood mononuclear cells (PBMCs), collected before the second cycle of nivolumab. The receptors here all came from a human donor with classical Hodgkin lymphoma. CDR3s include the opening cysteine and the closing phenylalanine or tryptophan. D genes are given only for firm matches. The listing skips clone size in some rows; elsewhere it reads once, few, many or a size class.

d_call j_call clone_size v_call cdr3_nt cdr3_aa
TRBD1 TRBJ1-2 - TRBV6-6 TGTGCCAGCAGCAACCGGGACAGGGTCTATGGCTACACCTTC CASSNRDRVYGYTF
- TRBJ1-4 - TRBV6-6 TGTGCCAGCAGTTACAGAAACAATAATGAAAAACTGTTTTTT CASSYRNNNEKLFF
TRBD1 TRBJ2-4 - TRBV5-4 TGTGCCAGCAGACCAGGGGGCGACGTCAAAAACATTCAGTACTTC CASRPGGDVKNIQYF
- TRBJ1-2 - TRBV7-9 TGTGCCAGCAGCTTACATCTAGGCCCCTATGGCTACACCTTC CASSLHLGPYGYTF
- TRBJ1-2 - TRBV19 TGTGCCAGTAGCAACCTTTTGGGGGCAGGAGCTAACTATGGCTACACCTTC CASSNLLGAGANYGYTF
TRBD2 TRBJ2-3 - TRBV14 TGTGCCAGCAGAACTAGCGGGAGTACGGATACGCAGTATTTT CASRTSGSTDTQYF
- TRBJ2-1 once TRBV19 TGTGCCAGTAGTATAGATAGGCTAGCGCATACCAGCTCCTACAATGAGCAGTTCTTC CASSIDRLAHTSSYNEQFF
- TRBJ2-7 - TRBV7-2 TGTGCCAGCAGCTTAGGATGGGTCTACGAGCAGTACTTC CASSLGWVYEQYF
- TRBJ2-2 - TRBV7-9 TGTGCCAGCAGCGACACCGGGACATACACCGGGGAGCTGTTTTTT CASSDTGTYTGELFF
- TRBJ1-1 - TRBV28 TGTGCCAGCACTCGGGGGCTCACAGAAGCTTTCTTT CASTRGLTEAFF
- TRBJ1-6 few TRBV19 TGTGCCAGTAGTATATGGGGGGACAACTATAATTCACCCCTCCACTTT CASSIWGDNYNSPLHF
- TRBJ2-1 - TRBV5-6 TGTGCCAGCAGCTTAGGTGGTGAGCAGTTCTTC CASSLGGEQFF
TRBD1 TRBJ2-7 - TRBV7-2 TGTGCCAGCAGCCAGCTGGGGACAGGCTACGAGCAGTACTTC CASSQLGTGYEQYF
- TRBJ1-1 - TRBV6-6 TGTGCCAGCAGTTACTCGGCCCAAGGGGACACTGAAGCTTTCTTT CASSYSAQGDTEAFF
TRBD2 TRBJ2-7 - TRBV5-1 TGCGCCAGCAGCAAGTCTGCTAGCGGGGGTAACGAGCAGTACTTC CASSKSASGGNEQYF
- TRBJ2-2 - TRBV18 TGTGCCAGCTCACCACCCGGAGGGTTACAAACCGGGGAGCTGTTTTTT CASSPPGGLQTGELFF
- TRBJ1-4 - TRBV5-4 TGTGCCAGCAGTCAGCAGCCAACTAATGAAAAACTGTTTTTT CASSQQPTNEKLFF
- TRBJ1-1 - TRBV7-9 TGTGCCAGCAGCCCCACGACCCCAAGGAGAGTGAACACTGAAGCTTTCTTT CASSPTTPRRVNTEAFF
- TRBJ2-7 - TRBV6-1 TGTGCCAGCAGCCGGGACTTAGCCTACGAGCAGTACTTC CASSRDLAYEQYF
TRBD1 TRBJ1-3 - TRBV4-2 TGTGCCAGCAGCCACCTGCTCCGGACAGGGGGCTCCTCTCTCTCTGGAAACACCATATATTTT CASSHLLRTGGSSLSGNTIYF
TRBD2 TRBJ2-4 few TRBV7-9 TGTGCCAGCAACTCAAGGGAGGGCCAAAACATTCAGTACTTC CASNSREGQNIQYF
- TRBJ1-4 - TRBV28 TGTGCCAGCAGTTTATGGAAGGGGACAAACCAGGGGCTGTTTTTT CASSLWKGTNQGLFF
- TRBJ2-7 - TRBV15 TGTGCCACCAGGGACAGTGCCTCTTACGAGCAGTACTTC CATRDSASYEQYF
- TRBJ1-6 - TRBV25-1 TGTGCCAGCAGTGGGTATAATTCACCCCTCCACTTT CASSGYNSPLHF
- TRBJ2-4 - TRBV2 TGTGCCACGGGATGGGAAGCCAAAAACATTCAGTACTTC CATGWEAKNIQYF
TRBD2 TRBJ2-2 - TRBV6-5 TGTGCCAGCGCGGGAGGAGCGACAGCCGCCGGGGAGCTGTTTTTT CASAGGATAAGELFF
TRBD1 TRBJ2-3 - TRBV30 TGTGCCTGGGGGACAGCTCCTAGCACAGATACGCAGTATTTT CAWGTAPSTDTQYF
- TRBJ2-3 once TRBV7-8 TGTGCCAGCAGCTTAGGCACAGATACGCAGTATTTT CASSLGTDTQYF
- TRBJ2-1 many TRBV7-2 TGTGCCAGCAGATACAAAGGGAGCAATGAGCAGTTCTTC CASRYKGSNEQFF
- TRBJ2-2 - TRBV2 TGTGCCAGCAGTGTGCACTTGAACACCGGGGAGCTGTTTTTT CASSVHLNTGELFF
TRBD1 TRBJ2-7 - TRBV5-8 TGTGCCAGCAGCTTAGGATCGACAGGGGACGAGCAGTACTTC CASSLGSTGDEQYF
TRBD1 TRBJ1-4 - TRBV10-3 TGTGCCATCAGTGGGACAGGGCGAGGGGAAAAACTGTTTTTT CAISGTGRGEKLFF
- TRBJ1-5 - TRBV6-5 TGTGCCAGCAGTTACAGTTGGGGGAGAAATCAGCCCCAGCATTTT CASSYSWGRNQPQHF
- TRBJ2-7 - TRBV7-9 TGTGCCAGCAGCTTAAGTTCTTCCTACGAGCAGTACTTC CASSLSSSYEQYF